Below are 15 T cell receptor beta chains sequenced from a single sample in a study of cytomegalovirus exposure and HLA in healthy donors. The primer mix had 60 Vbeta and 13 Jbeta primers. Clones were read by immunoSEQ multiplex PCR, and TCRdb kept only the in-frame ones, dropping some. In the table there are some 150,000 clones, about three quarters of which are singletons. The specimen was PBMCs. The receptors here all came from a female donor in good health and CMV-seronegative.

The chain is built from TRBV27 and TRBJ1-2; D is perhaps TRBD1 (6 bases). Trimming took off 5 bases at V and 2 bases at J, with 6 bases between the two ends. This CDR3 spans 12 amino acids. From germline, CDR1 is MNHEY and CDR2 SMNVEV (reference sequence). CDR3: CASSTGNYGYTF. For the CDR3, the DNA is TGTGCCAGCAGTACAGGGAACTATGGCTACACCTTC.

This clone has just a few counts. The rearrangement links TRBV28 to TRBJ1-5; D not certain. Germline V CDR1 and CDR2: MDHEN, SYDVKM. The CDR3 is 14 amino acids. Trimming left V 3 bases short and J 0 bases short, with 6 bases between. CDR3 amino acids: CASSFFNSNQPQHF. CDR3 in DNA: TGTGCCAGCAGTTTTTTCAATAGCAATCAGCCCCAGCATTTT.

The V call is TRBV30, the J call TRBJ1-1; D is unresolved. CDR1 and CDR2 (germline): GTSNPN, SVGIG (reference sequence). The CDR3 loop spans 12 amino acids. Trimming cost V 2 bases and J 8 bases, with 12 bases left between them. CDR3: CAWSFPGIEAFF. For the CDR3, the DNA is TGTGCCTGGAGTTTCCCCGGGATAGAAGCTTTCTTT.

The genes are TRBV5-5 and TRBJ1-1; 8 nucleotides align to TRBD1. CDR1 and CDR2 (germline): SGHKS, YYEKEE (reference sequence). Trimming took 4 bases from V and 0 from J; bases not matched to a gene: 5. The CDR3 extends over 15 amino acids. DNA of the CDR3: TGTGCCAGCAGCCTTGAGGGACAGGTGAACACTGAAGCTTTCTTT. Its translation is CASSLEGQVNTEAFF.

The chain links TRBV19 to TRBJ1-2; 10 positions match TRBD1. Per germline, CDR1 LNHDA and CDR2 SQIVND (reference sequence). This CDR3 comprises 18 residues. V shed 7 bases and J 1 base; nucleotides not matched to a gene: 15. CDR3 DNA: TGTGCCAGTACCCCACGCCGGGACAGGGGCGTTATTAACTATGGCTACACCTTC. It encodes CASTPRRDRGVINYGYTF.

This clone was observed a handful of times. The rearrangement joins TRBV19 to TRBJ1-1; 7 bases match TRBD1. The CDR3 totals 14 residues. Trimming took 7 bases from V and 0 from J; bases not matched to a gene: 5. CDR1 and CDR2 from the germline V gene are LNHDA and SQIVND (reference sequence). CDR3 in DNA: TGTGCCAGTATGGGGACAGCTCTGAACACTGAAGCTTTCTTT. Its translation is CASMGTALNTEAFF.

This rearrangement joins TRBV6-1 to TRBJ2-3; 8 bases line up with TRBD2. The germline V gene has CDR1 MNHNS and CDR2 SASEGT. This CDR3 has 16 residues. The ends lost 1 base at V and 2 bases at J; junction bases unmatched: 5. Here the CDR3 reads CASSEESGGATDTQYF. CDR3 coding DNA: TGTGCCAGCAGTGAAGAATCCGGGGGGGCCACAGATACGCAGTATTTT.

The V gene is TRBV7-2, the J gene TRBJ1-6; no clear D. V lost 1 base and J 9 bases, leaving 16 bases between the germline ends. CDR3 size: 16 residues. Germline V lookup: CDR1 SGHTA, CDR2 FQGNSA. CDR3 nucleotide sequence: TGTGCCAGCAGCTTAGTCATGGCGGCGATTAGTTCACCCCTCCACTTT. It is translated as CASSLVMAAISSPLHF.

The chain couples TRBV10-3 to TRBJ2-7, with 15 positions matching TRBD2. Germline V gives CDR1 ENHRY, CDR2 SYGVKD. The CDR3 is 17 residues long. J gave up 0 bases and V 6 bases, and 6 bases lay outside the gene matches. This CDR3 is CAIRPGLAGGYSYEQYF. The CDR3, as DNA: TGTGCCATCAGGCCGGGACTAGCGGGAGGCTACTCCTACGAGCAGTACTTC.

The chain has TRBV10-2 and TRBJ1-5; TRBD1 matches at 9 bases. The CDR3 spans 13 residues. V was pared by 10 bases and J by 4 bases, with 5 bases of the junction left unmatched. CDR1 and CDR2 (germline): WSHSY, SAAADI. For the CDR3, the DNA is TGCGCCACTCTAGGGACAGGGAATCAGCCCCAGCATTTT. Its protein product is CATLGTGNQPQHF.

Concerning this clone: No conserved phenylalanine or tryptophan ends this CDR3, so it is likely a read error. The chain carries TRBV5-1 and TRBJ2-7; 7 nucleotides align to TRBD1. The germline gives CDR1 SGHRS, CDR2 YFSETQ. The CDR3 consists of 15 residues. The J segment lost 0 bases and the V segment lost 0 bases, leaving 3 bases of the junction unmatched. This CDR3 reads CASSLGAGGSYEQYS. The CDR3 nucleotides are TGCGCCAGCAGCTTGGGAGCAGGGGGCTCCTACGAGCAGTACTCC.

This clone was recorded a few times. The chain joins TRBV19 to TRBJ1-2, with TRBD1 matching 11 bases. The V and J ends lost 7 bases and 5 bases, in that order; junction bases with no gene match: 6. This CDR3 has 14 amino acids. From germline, CDR1 is LNHDA and CDR2 SQIVND (reference sequence). CDR3 DNA sequence: TGTGCCAGTATCGCCGGACAGGGGGCGTATGGCTACACCTTC. This translates into CASIAGQGAYGYTF. The full variable domain, completed using reference TRBV19 and TRBJ1-2, is DGGITQSPKYLFRKEGQNVTLSCEQNLNHDAMYWYRQDPGQGLRLIYYSQIVNDFQKGDIAEGYSVSREKKESFPLTVTSAQKNPTAFYLCASIAGQGAYGYTFGSGTRLTVV.

This clone was seen a handful of times. CDR3 coding DNA: TGCGCCAGCAGCTTGAGGGGACTAGAGGTCGATACGCAGTATTTT. Its protein is CASSLRGLEVDTQYF. This chain connects TRBV5-1 to TRBJ2-3; 8 nucleotides agree with TRBD2. This CDR3 spans 15 amino acids. V shed 1 base and J 6 bases; nucleotides not matched to a gene: 7. Germline assignment: CDR1 SGHRS and CDR2 YFSETQ. Together with reference TRBV5-1 and TRBJ2-3, the CDR3 gives the full variable domain: KAGVTQTPRYLIKTRGQQVTLSCSPISGHRSVSWYQQTPGQGLQFLFEYFSETQRNKGNFPGRFSGRQFSNSRSEMNVSTLELGDSALYLCASSLRGLEVDTQYFGPGTRLTVL.

This chain uses TRBV29-1 with TRBJ2-5; 7 bases are shared with TRBD1. Trimming at V came to 3 bases and at J to 1 base, leaving 2 bases not matched to a gene. Germline values: CDR1 SQVTM, CDR2 ANQGSEA. This CDR3 region has 13 residues. The CDR3 sequence: CSVDGTAQETQYF. The CDR3 region has the DNA TGCAGCGTTGATGGGACAGCCCAAGAGACCCAGTACTTC.

The gene calls are TRBV6-1 and TRBJ1-2; 8 nucleotides align to TRBD1. The length of the CDR3 is 13 residues. V gave up 4 bases and J gave up 6 bases; unmatched junction bases: 4. Germline V gives CDR1 MNHNS, CDR2 SASEGT. CDR3 sequence (DNA): TGTGCCAGCAGTGCCAGGGGGCCGGATGGCTACACCTTC. It specifies CASSARGPDGYTF.